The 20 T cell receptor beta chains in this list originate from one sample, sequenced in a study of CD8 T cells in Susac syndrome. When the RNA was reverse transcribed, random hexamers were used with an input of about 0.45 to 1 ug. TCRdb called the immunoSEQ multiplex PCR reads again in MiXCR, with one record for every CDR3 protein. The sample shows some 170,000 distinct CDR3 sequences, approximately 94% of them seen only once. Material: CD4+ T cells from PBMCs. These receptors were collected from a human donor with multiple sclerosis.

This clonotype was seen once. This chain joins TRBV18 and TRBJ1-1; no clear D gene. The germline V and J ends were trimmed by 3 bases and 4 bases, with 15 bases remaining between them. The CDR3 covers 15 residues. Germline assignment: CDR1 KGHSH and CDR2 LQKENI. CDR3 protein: CASSPPGRLGTEAFF. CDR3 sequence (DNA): TGTGCCAGCTCACCCCCCGGGAGATTGGGCACTGAAGCTTTCTTT.

CDR3 in amino acids: CASGSRPDTEAFF. As DNA, the CDR3 is TGTGCTAGTGGTTCAAGGCCCGACACTGAAGCTTTCTTT. This chain uses TRBV12-5 with TRBJ1-1; D is uncertain. V lost 4 bases and J 3 bases, leaving 9 bases between the germline ends. Germline V CDR1 and CDR2: LGHNT, FRNRAP. There are 13 residues in the CDR3. Drawing the rest from reference TRBV12-5 and TRBJ1-1, the complete variable domain is DARVTQTPRHKVTEMGQEVTMRCQPILGHNTVFWYRQTMMQGLELLAYFRNRAPLDDSGMPKDRFSAEMPDATLATLKIQPSEPRDSAVYFCASGSRPDTEAFFGQGTRLTVV.

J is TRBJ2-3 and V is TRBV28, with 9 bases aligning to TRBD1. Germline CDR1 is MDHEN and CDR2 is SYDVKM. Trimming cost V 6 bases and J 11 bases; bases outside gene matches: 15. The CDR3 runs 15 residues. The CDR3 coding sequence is TGTGCCAGCAGAATCCGGGACAGGGTGGTCCAAGGGCAGTATTTT. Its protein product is CASRIRDRVVQGQYF.

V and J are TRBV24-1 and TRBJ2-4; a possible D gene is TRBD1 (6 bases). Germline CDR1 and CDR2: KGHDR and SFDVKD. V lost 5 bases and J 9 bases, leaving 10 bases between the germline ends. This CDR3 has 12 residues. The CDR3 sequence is CATSGQGSIQYF. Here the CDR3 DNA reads TGTGCCACCAGTGGGCAGGGGAGCATTCAGTACTTC.

The DNA of the CDR3 is TGTGCCTGGGGCGGTTGGGGGAACCAGCCCCAGCATTTT. It codes for CAWGGWGNQPQHF. The chain is built from TRBV30 and TRBJ1-5, with D possibly matching TRBD1 (5 bases). Germline CDR1 and CDR2: GTSNPN and SVGIG (reference sequence). V gave up 5 bases and J gave up 7 bases, with 15 bases separating them. The CDR3 extends over 13 amino acids.

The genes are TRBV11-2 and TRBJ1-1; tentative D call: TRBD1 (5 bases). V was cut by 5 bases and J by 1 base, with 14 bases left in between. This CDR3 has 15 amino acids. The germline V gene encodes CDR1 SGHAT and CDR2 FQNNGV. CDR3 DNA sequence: TGTGCCAGCAGCCGGGCAGGGCACCCGAACACTGAAGCTTTCTTT. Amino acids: CASSRAGHPNTEAFF.

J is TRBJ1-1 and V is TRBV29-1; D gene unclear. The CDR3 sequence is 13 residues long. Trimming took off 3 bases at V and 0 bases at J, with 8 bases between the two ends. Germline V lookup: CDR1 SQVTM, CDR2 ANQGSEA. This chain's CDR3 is CSVEGIMNTEAFF. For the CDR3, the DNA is TGCAGCGTTGAGGGAATTATGAACACTGAAGCTTTCTTT. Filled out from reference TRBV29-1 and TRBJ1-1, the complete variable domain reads SAVISQKPSRDICQRGTSLTIQCQVDSQVTMMFWYRQQPGQSLTLIATANQGSEATYESGFVIDKFPISRPNLTFSTLTVSNMSPEDSSIYLCSVEGIMNTEAFFGQGTRLTVV.

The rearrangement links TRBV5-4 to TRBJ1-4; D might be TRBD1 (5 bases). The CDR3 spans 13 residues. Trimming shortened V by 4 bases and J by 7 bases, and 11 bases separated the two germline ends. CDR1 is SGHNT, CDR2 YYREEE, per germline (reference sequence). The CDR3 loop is CASSDQGVEKLFF. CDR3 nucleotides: TGTGCCAGCAGCGACCAGGGAGTTGAAAAACTGTTTTTT.

The CDR3 loop is CASSSIGTDTQYF. CDR3 DNA sequence: TGTGCCAGCAGCTCGATCGGCACAGATACGCAGTATTTT. The chain combines TRBV7-9 with TRBJ2-3; D ambiguous. The germline V and J ends were trimmed by 4 bases and 1 base, with 6 bases remaining between them. Germline-derived CDR1 and CDR2 are SEHNR and FQNEAQ (reference sequence). The CDR3 spans 13 residues.

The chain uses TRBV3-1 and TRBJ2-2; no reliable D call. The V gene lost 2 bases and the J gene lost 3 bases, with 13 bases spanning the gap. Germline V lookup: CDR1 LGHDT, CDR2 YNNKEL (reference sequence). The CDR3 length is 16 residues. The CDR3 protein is CASSQWSGGDTGELFF. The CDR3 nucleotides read TGTGCCAGCAGCCAATGGTCAGGTGGAGACACCGGGGAGCTGTTTTTT.

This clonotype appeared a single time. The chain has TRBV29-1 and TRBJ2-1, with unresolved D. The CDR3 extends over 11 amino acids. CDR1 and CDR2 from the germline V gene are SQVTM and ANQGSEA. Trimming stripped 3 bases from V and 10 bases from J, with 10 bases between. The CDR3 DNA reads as TGCAGCGTTGATAGAGCGATCGAGCAGTTCTTC. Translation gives CSVDRAIEQFF.

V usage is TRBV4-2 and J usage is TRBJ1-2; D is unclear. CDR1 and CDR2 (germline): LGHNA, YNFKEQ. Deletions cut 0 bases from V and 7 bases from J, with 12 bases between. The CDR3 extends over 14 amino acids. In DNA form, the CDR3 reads TGTGCCAGCAGCCAAGATCTGTTCAAGGGTGGCTACACCTTC. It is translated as CASSQDLFKGGYTF.

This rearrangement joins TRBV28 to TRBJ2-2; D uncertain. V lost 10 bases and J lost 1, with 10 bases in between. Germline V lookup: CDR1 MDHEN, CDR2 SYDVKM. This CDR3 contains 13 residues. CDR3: CATWLGNTGELFF. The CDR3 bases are TGTGCCACCTGGCTGGGGAACACCGGGGAGCTGTTTTTT.

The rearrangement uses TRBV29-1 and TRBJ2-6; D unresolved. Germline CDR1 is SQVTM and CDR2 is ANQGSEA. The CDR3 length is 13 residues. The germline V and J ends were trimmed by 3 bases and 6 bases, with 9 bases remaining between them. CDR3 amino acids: CSVDLHQANVLTF. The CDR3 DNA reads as TGCAGCGTTGATCTGCATCAGGCCAACGTCCTGACTTTC.

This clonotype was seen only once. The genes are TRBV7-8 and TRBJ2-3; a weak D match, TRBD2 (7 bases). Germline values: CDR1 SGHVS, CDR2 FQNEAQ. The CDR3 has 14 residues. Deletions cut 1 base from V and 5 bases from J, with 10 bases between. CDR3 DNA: TGTGCCAGCAGCTTAGGGGGAGGGGGAGATACGCAGTATTTT. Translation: CASSLGGGGDTQYF.

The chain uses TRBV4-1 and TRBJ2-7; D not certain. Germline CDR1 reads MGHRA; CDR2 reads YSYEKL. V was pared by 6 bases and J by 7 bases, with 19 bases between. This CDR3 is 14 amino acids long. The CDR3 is CASRSQPVSREQYF. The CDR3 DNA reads TGCGCCAGCAGGAGTCAGCCAGTCTCTCGTGAGCAGTACTTC.

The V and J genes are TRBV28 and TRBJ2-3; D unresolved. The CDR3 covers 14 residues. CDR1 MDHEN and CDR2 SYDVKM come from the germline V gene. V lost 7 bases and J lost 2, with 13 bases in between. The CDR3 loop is CASMTGGATDTQYF. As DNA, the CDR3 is TGTGCCAGCATGACCGGCGGAGCCACAGATACGCAGTATTTT.

CDR3 in amino acids: CASIGARFGLAGETQYF. The CDR3 nucleotides read TGTGCCAGCATAGGGGCCCGGTTTGGACTAGCGGGAGAGACCCAGTACTTC. V gene TRBV6-1 combines with J gene TRBJ2-5; 11 bases agree with TRBD2. The germline V gene has CDR1 MNHNS and CDR2 SASEGT. V dropped 7 bases and J dropped 4; count of bases not matched to a gene: 14. The CDR3 extends over 17 amino acids.

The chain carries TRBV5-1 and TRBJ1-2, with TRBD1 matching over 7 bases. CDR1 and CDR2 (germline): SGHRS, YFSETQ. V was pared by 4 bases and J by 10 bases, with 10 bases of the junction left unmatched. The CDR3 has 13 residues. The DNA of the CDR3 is TGCGCCAGCAGCCAAGATGACAGGGATGTCTACACCTTC. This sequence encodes CASSQDDRDVYTF.

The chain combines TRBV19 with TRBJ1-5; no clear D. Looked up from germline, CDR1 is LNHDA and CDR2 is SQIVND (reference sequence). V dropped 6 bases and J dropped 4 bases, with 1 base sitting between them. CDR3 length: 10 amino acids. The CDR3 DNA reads TGTGCCAGTAGAAATCAGCCCCAGCATTTT. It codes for CASRNQPQHF.